This T cell receptor (beta chain) was retrieved from a study of cytomegalovirus exposure and HLA in healthy donors. The V gene lost 4 bases and the J gene lost 6 bases, with 20 bases spanning the gap. The CDR3 runs 15 residues. Germline V gives CDR1 SGDLS, CDR2 YYNGEE. General observations from the study: 87-base-pair reads could not separate some V segments, including TRBV6-2 and TRBV6-3.

PCR primers comprised 60 Vbeta and 13 Jbeta primers. Assay used: immunoSEQ multiplex PCR; TCRdb lists only in-frame clones, some missing. The sample yields around 130,000 clones, around 80% seen once. Comment on this clone: As yet, its antigen is unknown.

V gene TRBV9 combines with J gene TRBJ2-7, with a weak D call TRBD1 (6 bases). The sequencing sample was made of PBMCs. This clonotype was sampled from a woman younger than 30 in good health and CMV-seropositive. The CDR3 sequence is CASSPRDAEGVEQYF. Written as DNA, the CDR3 is TGTGCCAGCAGCCCCCGGGACGCTGAGGGGGTCGAGCAGTACTTC.